The clone carrying this TCR beta chain is a singleton in its sample. With V trimmed by 1 base and J by 2 bases, 5 bases remained unmatched. The germline gives CDR1 SGHVS, CDR2 FNYEAQ. The CDR3 loop spans 15 amino acids. The sample comes from a study of T cells after somatic rescue of genetic block. Method: immunoSEQ multiplex PCR; TCRdb's copy keeps in-frame clones and lacks some. The table lists roughly 65,000 clones, about 90% of them singletons, with just under 3% in the top ten. The TCR comes from a man aged 35-49 years. V gene TRBV7-6 combines with J gene TRBJ2-7; TRBD1 matches 7 bases. Sequencing used peripheral blood mononuclear cells (PBMCs). CDR3 coding DNA: TGTGCCAGCAGCTTAGGCAGGGGGACCCCCTACGAGCAGTACTTC. This translates into CASSLGRGTPYEQYF.